Listed below are T cell receptor beta chains from one sample, sequenced in a study of identical twins. TCRdb reprocessed the 5' RACE reads with MiXCR, giving one entry per CDR3 protein. This sample yields about 920,000 distinct CDR3 sequences, of which roughly an eighth are seen a single time; around 1.5% belongs to the top ten. The sample was also linked to a second study, of yellow fever vaccine responses in identical twins.

The sequenced sample was PBMCs. The receptors stem from a woman between 18 and 29 years old in good health. The CDR3 runs from the conserved cysteine through the conserved F or W. The D gene is left open where the match is weak. Size is stated for part of the rows, as once, few or many counts, or as a class when the clone is expanded.

v_gene,d_gene,abundance,j_gene,len,CDR3nt,CDR3aa
TRBV7-9,.,few,TRBJ1-2,15,TGTGCCAGCAGCCCTACATGGCTTTGGGACTATGGCTACACCTTC,CASSPTWLWDYGYTF
TRBV20-1,TRBD1,many,TRBJ2-7,16,TGCAGTGCTAGAGACCGGAAACAGGGGTCCTCCTACGAGCAGTACTTC,CSARDRKQGSSYEQYF
TRBV5-1,.,.,TRBJ1-2,18,TGCGCCAGCAGCTCACAGGCGGACAGAATAATAGGAAACTATGGCTACACCTTC,CASSSQADRIIGNYGYTF
TRBV11-3,.,.,TRBJ2-1,10,TGTGCCGGCGAGCGGAATGAGCAGTTCTTC,CAGERNEQFF
TRBV12-3/TRBV12-4,TRBD2,few,TRBJ2-1,15,TGTGCCAGCAGTTTCGCTAGCGGTATTTACAATGAGCAGTTCTTC,CASSFASGIYNEQFF
TRBV6-1,TRBD1,few,TRBJ1-4,14,TGTGCCAGCAGACAGACAGGGGGGAATGAAAAACTGTTTTTT,CASRQTGGNEKLFF
TRBV12-3/TRBV12-4,TRBD1,few,TRBJ2-3,15,TGTGCCAGCAGCGTCGGACAGGGGGCCACAGATACGCAGTATTTT,CASSVGQGATDTQYF
TRBV5-1,.,few,TRBJ2-5,14,TGCGCCAGCAGCTTGAAAGGGCCGGGGGAGACCCAGTACTTC,CASSLKGPGETQYF
TRBV3-1,TRBD2,.,TRBJ2-3,15,TGTGCCAGCAGCAAGCGGACTAGCCCCTCAGATACGCAGTATTTT,CASSKRTSPSDTQYF
TRBV24-1,TRBD2,.,TRBJ2-1,19,TGTGCCACCAGTGATTTCTTGGGTGATAGCGGGAGAGGGGACGATGAGCAGTTCTTC,CATSDFLGDSGRGDDEQFF
TRBV7-9,.,.,TRBJ2-2,13,TGTGCCAGCAGCTTAAACGGTCCCGGGGAGCTGTTTTTT,CASSLNGPGELFF
TRBV7-2,.,.,TRBJ1-1,13,TGTGCCAGCAGCCGACGCAGGAACACTGAAGCTTTCTTT,CASSRRRNTEAFF
TRBV25-1,.,.,TRBJ2-5,14,TGTGCCAGCAGTGAACTTGGACCCCAAGAGACCCAGTACTTC,CASSELGPQETQYF
TRBV12-3/TRBV12-4,.,.,TRBJ2-1,17,TGTGCCAGCAGTTTAGACTCTTGGAGTTGGTCCTACAATGAGCAGTTCTTC,CASSLDSWSWSYNEQFF
TRBV20-1,TRBD2,.,TRBJ2-3,18,TGCAGTGCTAGGGAACTAGCGGGAGGAACAGTTGGCACAGATACGCAGTATTTT,CSARELAGGTVGTDTQYF
TRBV7-9,TRBD1,few,TRBJ2-7,15,TGTGCCAGCAGTACCGGGACAGGGGGACCCTACGAGCAGTACTTC,CASSTGTGGPYEQYF
TRBV7-9,.,few,TRBJ2-7,15,TGTGCCAGCAGCTTAGCTGGATCTACATCCTACGAGCAGTACTTC,CASSLAGSTSYEQYF